One sample yielded the 9 T cell receptor beta chains listed below, sequenced in a study of CD8+CD57+ T cells in acquired aplastic anemia. The study profiled TCR beta VDJ and CDR3 using genomic DNA as template. Using its own MiXCR run on the reads, TCRdb lists one record per CDR3 protein. The data contain under 250,000 distinct CDR3 sequences, 34% of them singletons. The sample taken for sequencing was sorted CD4+, CD8+, or CD8+CD57+ T cells (not recorded which) from PBMCs. The receptors shown here come from a human donor in good health, serving as a control.

The chain joins TRBV5-8 to TRBJ2-1; D might be TRBD1 or TRBD2, each matching 5 bases. The germline V gene has CDR1 SGHTS and CDR2 YDEGEE. This CDR3 is 14 amino acids long. V lost 0 bases to trimming and J lost 8 bases, with 12 bases between them. The CDR3 DNA is TGTGCCAGCAGCTTGGGGGACGCAGGCGATGAGCAGTTCTTC. It translates to CASSLGDAGDEQFF.

This clonotype was recorded at least ten times. CDR3 protein: CAIRGDRDSGYTF. CDR3 nucleotide sequence: TGTGCCATCAGGGGGGATCGGGACAGCGGCTACACCTTC. The chain joins TRBV10-3 to TRBJ1-2; TRBD1 matches 7 bases. This CDR3 comprises 13 residues. The germline gives CDR1 ENHRY, CDR2 SYGVKD. V was clipped by 6 bases and J by 8 bases; unmatched bases: 9.

This clonotype was picked up many times. The chain is built from TRBV19 and TRBJ1-1; 7 nucleotides match TRBD1. Unmatched junction bases numbered 8, after V lost 3 bases and J lost 1 base. Germline assignment: CDR1 LNHDA and CDR2 SQIVND (reference sequence). CDR3 length: 16 amino acids. The CDR3 DNA sequence: TGTGCCAGTAGTATCCGGGACAGAAAAGAGAACACTGAAGCTTTCTTT. Translation gives CASSIRDRKENTEAFF.

With respect to this clonotype: This may be a read error, as it is one base from a much larger clone. The V and J genes are TRBV11-1 and TRBJ2-1, with TRBD2 identical over 7 bases. Germline V gives CDR1 SGHAT, CDR2 FQDESV (reference sequence). The CDR3 has 15 amino acids. DNA of the CDR3: TGTGTCAGCAGCCCTCAGCGGGGAGTGTACAATGAGCAGTTCTTC. This codes for CVSSPQRGVYNEQFF.

The chain carries TRBV24-1 and TRBJ2-5; D possibly corresponds to TRBD1 (5 bases). The CDR3 loop spans 14 amino acids. In germline, CDR1 is KGHDR, CDR2 SFDVKD. Deletions cut 4 bases from V and 2 bases from J, with 10 bases between. This CDR3 is CATSDQGFQETQYF. CDR3 in DNA: TGTGCCACCAGTGACCAGGGATTTCAAGAGACCCAGTACTTC.

J is TRBJ2-4 and V is TRBV28; 9 nucleotides agree with TRBD2. V trimming: 3 bases; J trimming: 1 base; junction bases outside the gene matches: 13. Germline V gene lookup returns CDR1 MDHEN and CDR2 SYDVKM. CDR3 length: 19 amino acids. CDR3 sequence: CASSFVYGGRAPAKNIQYF. The CDR3 nucleotides read TGTGCCAGCAGTTTTGTTTACGGCGGGAGGGCCCCGGCCAAAAACATTCAGTACTTC.

In its sample, this clonotype was seen a few times. This chain joins TRBV12-3 or TRBV12-4 and TRBJ2-1; TRBD1 or TRBD2 may be the D gene (5 bases each). The V gene lost 4 bases and the J gene lost 5 bases, with 15 bases spanning the gap. CDR3 length: 15 amino acids. CDR3 protein: CASSWSYPGHNEQFF. The CDR3 nucleotides read TGTGCCAGCAGTTGGTCATACCCGGGGCACAATGAGCAGTTCTTC.

This clonotype was found many times. CDR3 DNA sequence: TGCAGTGCTAGGACGGCCCAAGAGACCCAGTACTTC. Translated: CSARTAQETQYF. The rearrangement uses TRBV20-1 and TRBJ2-5; D not resolved. The CDR3 consists of 12 residues. Germline lookup yields CDR1 DFQATT and CDR2 SNEGSKA (reference sequence). V was shortened by 3 bases and J by 1 base, with 6 bases between the two germline ends.

The chain couples TRBV5-6 to TRBJ1-2; D not certain. V was trimmed by 6 bases and J by 3 bases, leaving 15 bases between them. This CDR3 has 14 residues. The germline V gene has CDR1 SGHDT and CDR2 YYEEEE. CDR3 residues: CASTRTSGYYGYTF. In nucleotides, the CDR3 is TGTGCCAGCACCCGAACCTCGGGGTACTATGGCTACACCTTC.